One TCR beta chain is described in this entry. Its antigen is unidentified. This CDR3 contains 15 residues. The V and J ends lost 7 bases and 4 bases respectively, with 16 bases between them. Germline V gene data show CDR1 as SGHTA and CDR2 as FQGNSA. These data belong to a study of cytomegalovirus exposure and HLA in healthy donors. Turning to the study itself: About 200 million T cells yielded 117 million unique TCR beta sequences in earlier analysis. Points from the study as a whole: Rare TCR sequences dominated, though some public TCRs recurred in many donors. Three CMV-associated chains proved CMV antigen-specific in vitro. As was reported, the classifier diagnosed cytomegalovirus status with high specificity and sensitivity.

The PCR was carried out with 60 Vbeta primers and 13 Jbeta primers. The repertoire was sequenced with immunoSEQ multiplex PCR; TCRdb's copy has only in-frame clones and lacks some. The table shows around 100,000 clones, with about 80% occurring only once. The clonotype was recovered from a woman in her late teens or twenties in good health and CMV-seropositive. V is TRBV7-2 and J is TRBJ2-2; TRBD2 might be the D (6 bases). The sequencing input was PBMCs. In nucleotides, the CDR3 is TGTGCCAGCACCAACAGAAGGAGGGTCACCGGGGAGCTGTTTTTT. This encodes CASTNRRRVTGELFF.